The TCR beta chain described here comes from a study of patients and donors after allogeneic stem cell transplantation. The CDR3 length is 15 residues. V lost 6 bases, J lost 4 bases, and 15 bases lay in between. Each CDR3 protein gets one entry after TCRdb re-called the RT-PCR reads with MiXCR. The sample holds about 960,000 distinct CDR3 sequences, roughly 18% seen once. This clonotype has a handful of counts. The V and J genes are TRBV12-3 or TRBV12-4 and TRBJ2-2, with no clear D. Input material: blood, either unsorted or a sorted T cell fraction (not recorded which). The receptor comes from a human donor who was either an allogeneic HSCT recipient or a stem cell or donor lymphocyte infusion donor (not recorded which). It is not recorded whose cells these are; they may come from a transplant donor. CDR3 residues: CASSLNTKSTGELFF. CDR3 DNA sequence: TGTGCCAGCAGCTTAAATACGAAGAGCACCGGGGAGCTGTTTTTT.